This TCR beta chain was sequenced for a study of shared clonotypes between healthy human individuals (dated by TCRdb to the early 2020s). With regard to the full study: Three men and a couple of women, aged 18 to 49 years, made up the cohort. For each donor, CD4 naive and CD4 memory were each run on three plates, CD8 naive on two plates, and CD8 memory on one plate. Blood TCR repertoires of a handful of healthy adults were deeply sequenced to estimate repertoire size and the extent of clonotype sharing between individuals. Libraries were prepared and TCR repertoires were sequenced by different laboratories using diverse techniques, in order to increase sequencing depth and limit assay-specific biases. Between about 0.8 and 9 billion PBMCs per donor were obtained by leukapheresis.

The donors were healthy, HIV-negative adults with no recently reported acute infections or vaccinations. Every donor was a Caucasian adult living in Nashville, Tennessee, USA. CD4+ T cells were enriched by magnetic negative selection; naive cells were then positively selected on CD45RA, and the negative fraction formed the memory subset. After blood collection by leukapheresis, PBMCs were isolated using Ficoll-Histopaque density gradient centrifugation and then cryopreserved in the vapor phase of liquid nitrogen. Analytical flow cytometry was used to check the purity and quantity of every magnetically sorted T cell population. Genomic DNA was isolated from each sorted fraction and quantified by UV absorbance on a Nanodrop 2000c. V lost 8 bases and J lost 2 bases; the stretch between them is 12 bases long. As encoded in the germline V gene, CDR1 is MDHEN while CDR2 is SYDVKM. Spanning cysteine to phenylalanine, the CDR3 consists of 13 amino acids. Only the CDR3 DNA stays, 39 bases, in frame from base 1.

The full study reports these points: Based on pairwise subsampling, the degree of clonotype sharing among donors was expected to be affected by sequencing depth. Even with the large sequencing depth, rarefaction of the sorted-subset datasets indicated that sequencing was incomplete. The small number of donors limited the genetic and exposure-history diversity represented. Only blood was sampled, and tissue TCR repertoires likely differ from those in blood. Estimated clonotype richness was generally larger for naive than for memory subsets. Sharing across a few donors was observed for around 4.8% of naive CD4, 3% to 3.5% of naive CD8, over 2% of memory CD4, and 0.4% of memory CD8 clonotypes. Clonotypes shared by all four sorted-subset donors showed higher generation probabilities than non-shared clonotypes.

Note on this clone: The antigen it recognizes is unknown. No base quality information exists; no much larger clone differs at one position.

TCR CDR3 regions were amplified from genomic DNA by multiplex PCR using the deep immunoSEQ assay. Extracted genomic DNA from each cell subset was spread evenly across all wells of several immunoSEQ 96-well plates, with each plate serving as a replicate. For sorted subsets, about 200 ng genomic DNA, equal to 25,000 to 35,000 T cell genomes, was loaded into each replicate PCR. Purified libraries were quantified with a Qubit 3.0 fluorometer, sized on a Bioanalyzer 2100, and re-quantified with the KAPA Library Quantification kit. Every immunoSEQ 96-well plate was sequenced on a separate single-read 150-cycle Illumina NextSeq 550 flow cell. Per the source publication's procedure: Because the immunoSEQ output held only junctional sequences and lacked quality scores, the filtering could not match the filtering applied to full-length reads. Sequences were annotated with PyIR, a Python wrapper for IgBLAST v1.9, using IMGT germline references to assign V/J genes and CDR3. Reads were filtered out if the reads had weak V/J assignments (E-value above 1e-6), no CDR3, stop codons, out-of-frame junctions, or ambiguous translated residues. V3J clonotypes were defined as sequences sharing the same inferred V gene, J gene, and CDR3 amino acid sequence. Percentage overlap between repertoires was calculated by dividing the number of shared unique clonotypes by the size of the smaller repertoire. Three approaches were used to assess repertoire richness: RTK rarefaction, the Chao1 estimator, and Recon v2.1 estimates of unobserved clonotypes. For all TCRbeta clonotypes obtained by the gDNA method from four donors, generation probabilities were computed with OLGA. Held by TCRdb, this immuneACCESS table contains in-frame sequences only and omits some clones. Under half of the omission traces to an unresolved V gene where checked; the cause of the rest is unknown. D and trimming come from the DNA, and the V and J calls and clone size come from that table. For this sample the table gives a few million clones, of which approximately 95% were detected only once. The biggest ten clones account for 0.3% to 0.4% of the sample.

This sequence uses TRBV28 and TRBJ1-2; matching of 6 bases hints at TRBD1 as the D gene. Material: naive CD4+ T cells from PBMCs. The sample's cell subset or site label is to be understood as: CD45RA+ positively selected. This TCR was sampled from a man between 18 and 29 years old in good health. Some clones in this sample may be carry-over from other donors' samples. The CDR3 loop reads CASATGSNYGYTF. The DNA sequence follows: TGTGCCAGCGCGACAGGTTCAAACTATGGCTACACCTTC.